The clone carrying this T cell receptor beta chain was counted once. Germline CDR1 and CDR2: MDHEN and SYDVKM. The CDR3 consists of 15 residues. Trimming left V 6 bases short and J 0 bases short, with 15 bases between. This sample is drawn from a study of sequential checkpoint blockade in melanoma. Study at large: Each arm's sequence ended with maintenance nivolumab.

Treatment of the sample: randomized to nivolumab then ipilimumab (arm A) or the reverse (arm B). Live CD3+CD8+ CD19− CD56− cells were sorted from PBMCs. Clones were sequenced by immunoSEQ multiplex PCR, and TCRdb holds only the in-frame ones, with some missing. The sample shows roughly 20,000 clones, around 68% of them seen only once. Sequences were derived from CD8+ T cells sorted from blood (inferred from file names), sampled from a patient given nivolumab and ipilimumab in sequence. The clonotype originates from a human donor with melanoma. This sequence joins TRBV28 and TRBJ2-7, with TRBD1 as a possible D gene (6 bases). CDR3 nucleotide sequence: TGTGCCAGCAGCACCCCGGGACACCTCTCCTACGAGCAGTACTTC. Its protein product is CASSTPGHLSYEQYF.